A single sample gave rise to the 9 T cell receptor beta chains below, sequenced in a study of T cell changes during pregnancy in multiple sclerosis. TCRdb's table, derived via immunoSEQ multiplex PCR, lists solely in-frame clones and lacks some. The sample lists roughly 46,000 clones, around 95% occurring once. Sequences were derived from CD8+ T cells from peripheral blood mononuclear cells, sampled after pregnancy. The receptor source for this set is a female donor with multiple sclerosis, enrolled in a pregnancy study.

The genes are TRBV28 and TRBJ2-7, with a tentative D call TRBD2 (5 bases). V was cut by 6 bases and J by 5 bases, with 17 bases left in between. CDR3 length equals 14 residues. The germline gives CDR1 MDHEN, CDR2 SYDVKM. DNA of the CDR3: TGTGCCAGCAGCCAGGTAGGAGGTATCCACGAGCAGTACTTC. Translating gives CASSQVGGIHEQYF. Variable domain in full (rest from reference TRBV28 and TRBJ2-7): DVKVTQSSRYLVKRTGEKVFLECVQDMDHENMFWYRQDPGLGLRLIYFSYDVKMKEKGDIPEGYSVSREKKERFSLILESASTNQTSMYLCASSQVGGIHEQYFGPGTRLTVT.

The chain recombines TRBV6-5 with TRBJ2-7; no firm D call. The CDR3 contains 14 residues. Germline assignment: CDR1 MNHEY and CDR2 SVGAGI. V dropped 2 bases and J dropped 1 base, with 9 bases sitting between them. This chain's CDR3 is CASSYGGRSYEQYF. The CDR3 coding sequence is TGTGCCAGCAGTTACGGCGGCAGATCCTACGAGCAGTACTTC.

This chain uses TRBV9 with TRBJ2-7, with a weak D call TRBD2 (5 bases). Germline V gene lookup returns CDR1 SGDLS and CDR2 YYNGEE. This CDR3 has 15 residues. The V end was cut by 2 bases, the J end by 4 bases, with 16 bases between. CDR3 in DNA: TGTGCCAGCAGCGTTAGCGACAACCCTGATTACGAGCAGTACTTC. It specifies CASSVSDNPDYEQYF.

This sequence joins TRBV5-5 and TRBJ2-7; the D gene is possibly TRBD1 (6 bases). Germline CDR1 SGHKS, CDR2 YYEKEE (reference sequence). Trimming removed 4 bases from V and 1 base from J, with 15 bases in between. The CDR3 runs to 15 residues. This CDR3 is CASSTQGLFSYEQYF. The CDR3 bases are TGTGCCAGCAGCACACAGGGCCTCTTTTCCTACGAGCAGTACTTC. Drawing the rest from reference TRBV5-5 and TRBJ2-7, the complete variable domain is DAGVTQSPTHLIKTRGQQVTLRCSPISGHKSVSWYQQVLGQGPQFIFQYYEKEERGRGNFPDRFSARQFPNYSSELNVNALLLGDSALYLCASSTQGLFSYEQYFGPGTRLTVT.

This rearrangement joins TRBV11-1 to TRBJ2-1, with a tentative D call TRBD1 (5 bases). The CDR3 is 13 residues long. Germline values: CDR1 SGHAT, CDR2 FQDESV (reference sequence). V shed 7 bases and J shed 8 bases, with 15 bases lying between them. CDR3 residues: CASTWGYSDEQFF. The CDR3 DNA is TGTGCCAGCACCTGGGGCTACAGCGATGAGCAGTTCTTC.

This chain joins TRBV5-1 and TRBJ1-1, with a weak D call TRBD1 (5 bases). V shed 4 bases and J shed 6 bases, with 16 bases lying between them. This CDR3 is built from 14 residues. In germline, CDR1 is SGHRS, CDR2 YFSETQ. CDR3 nucleotide sequence: TGCGCCAGCAGCGTCAGGGAACATTTCCCTGAAGCTTTCTTT. Translating it yields CASSVREHFPEAFF.

The CDR3 nucleotides are TGCGCCAGCAGCTTGGGGACAGGGGGAAGCACTGAAGCTTTCTTT. It codes for CASSLGTGGSTEAFF. This chain joins TRBV5-1 and TRBJ1-1; the match to TRBD1 covers 10 bases. After removal of 0 bases from V and 4 bases from J, the junction contained 3 bases not matched to a gene. The length of the CDR3 is 15 residues. Germline lookup yields CDR1 SGHRS and CDR2 YFSETQ.

The rearrangement links TRBV21-1 to TRBJ1-3; the tabulated D call, TRBD1, remains unverified against the DNA. TRBV21-1 constitutes a pseudogene. The CDR3 runs to 17 residues. The CDR3 loop is CASSKLNRGRKGNTIYF. The CDR3 DNA is TGTGCCAGCAGCAAGTTGAACAGGGGGCGTAAGGGAAACACCATATATTTT.

This clone was picked up one time. The chain couples TRBV27 to TRBJ2-1; 12 bases line up with TRBD2. In germline, CDR1 is MNHEY, CDR2 SMNVEV (reference sequence). The CDR3 extends over 15 amino acids. The ends lost 2 bases at V and 6 bases at J; junction bases unmatched: 2. Here the CDR3 DNA reads TGTGCCAGCAGTTTAGGGACTAGCGGGTTCAATGAGCAGTTCTTC. This translates into CASSLGTSGFNEQFF.